The 23 T cell receptor beta chains in this list originate from one sample, sequenced in a study of vaccination effects on CD4 cells after COVID-19. Cells that had been cultured for 10 days were the source of isolated CD4+ T cells. Participants got two doses of BNT162b2 or mRNA-1273 vaccine. Antigens of these TCRs are unknown. Generated by immunoSEQ multiplex PCR, the TCRdb table keeps only in-frame clones and is missing some. The table shows tens of thousands of clones, with over 75% occurring only once. Sample: CD4+ T cells from PBMCs cultured without peptide, taken after COVID-19 vaccination. The source of these receptors is a human donor who received a COVID-19 vaccine.

The J gene is TRBJ1-6, the V gene TRBV5-1, with D possibly being TRBD1 (5 bases). This CDR3 comprises 13 residues. CDR1 SGHRS and CDR2 YFSETQ come from the germline V gene. V lost 4 bases and J 9 bases, leaving 11 bases between the germline ends. CDR3 nucleotides: TGCGCCAGCAGCCCTGACAGTAGTTCACCCCTCCACTTT. It yields the protein CASSPDSSSPLHF.

The rearrangement joins TRBV29-1 to TRBJ2-5, with 12 bases fitting TRBD2. Germline trimming cut 5 bases from V and 1 base from J; bases unmatched to any gene: 5. CDR3 size: 15 residues. Looked up from germline, CDR1 is SQVTM and CDR2 is ANQGSEA. The CDR3 coding sequence is TGCAGCGTTCTTGGACTAGCGGGGACCCAAGAGACCCAGTACTTC. This translates into CSVLGLAGTQETQYF. The whole variable domain, filled in from reference TRBV29-1 and TRBJ2-5, reads SAVISQKPSRDICQRGTSLTIQCQVDSQVTMMFWYRQQPGQSLTLIATANQGSEATYESGFVIDKFPISRPNLTFSTLTVSNMSPEDSSIYLCSVLGLAGTQETQYFGPGTRLLVL.

V gene TRBV4-2 combines with J gene TRBJ2-5; D is unresolved. Trimming removed 1 base from V and 4 bases from J, with 13 bases in between. Germline lookup yields CDR1 LGHNA and CDR2 YNFKEQ. The CDR3 length is 15 residues. The CDR3: CASSQGGEIPETQYF. In DNA form, the CDR3 reads TGTGCCAGCAGCCAAGGGGGTGAAATACCAGAGACCCAGTACTTC.

V is TRBV6-5 and J is TRBJ1-2; D remains ambiguous. The V end lost 6 bases, the J end lost 2 bases, and 10 bases lay between the germline ends. CDR1 and CDR2 (germline): MNHEY, SVGAGI. The CDR3 has 13 residues. This CDR3 reads CASRPTNNYGYTF. The CDR3 DNA sequence: TGTGCCAGCAGACCCACGAACAACTATGGCTACACCTTC.

This chain joins TRBV18 and TRBJ1-6, with TRBD1 as a possible D gene (6 bases). This CDR3 spans 17 amino acids. The germline CDR1 and CDR2 sequences are KGHSH and LQKENI. With 3 bases removed from V and 9 bases from J, the gap between germline ends came to 21 bases. The CDR3 sequence: CASSPIRGGEGGSPLHF. DNA for the CDR3: TGTGCCAGCTCACCGATCCGGGGGGGAGAAGGGGGTTCACCCCTCCACTTT.

The rearrangement uses TRBV9 and TRBJ2-3; 11 bases are a match to TRBD2. Germline V CDR1 and CDR2: SGDLS, YYNGEE. CDR3 length equals 19 residues. J gave up 6 bases and V 0 bases, and 15 bases lay outside the gene matches. The CDR3 protein is CASSVGTAGGLAVRDTQYF. The CDR3 nucleotides are TGTGCCAGCAGCGTAGGCACTGCCGGGGGACTAGCGGTTCGGGATACGCAGTATTTT. The variable domain in full, completed from reference TRBV9 and TRBJ2-3, reads DSGVTQTPKHLITATGQRVTLRCSPRSGDLSVYWYQQSLDQGLQFLIQYYNGEERAKGNILERFSAQQFPDLHSELNLSSLELGDSALYFCASSVGTAGGLAVRDTQYFGPGTRLTVL.

The CDR3 bases are TGTGCCAGCAGCCGACGGACGGGGGCGAACACCGGGGAGCTGTTTTTT. This gives the protein CASSRRTGANTGELFF. The chain employs TRBV3-1 (or the pseudogene TRBV3-2) and TRBJ2-2; possibly TRBD2 for D (6 bases). CDR1 is LGHDT, CDR2 YNNKEL, per germline (reference sequence). There are 16 residues in the CDR3. V lost 4 bases and J 0 bases, leaving 12 bases between the germline ends.

This clone was seen more than once but under ten times. The chain uses TRBV5-8 and TRBJ2-1; weak D call: TRBD2 (6 bases). With 7 bases removed from V and 0 bases from J, the gap between germline ends came to 14 bases. Germline assignment: CDR1 SGHTS and CDR2 YDEGEE. The CDR3 runs 15 residues. The CDR3 DNA reads as TGTGCCAGCCCAAGCGACGGGAGCTCCTACAATGAGCAGTTCTTC. Its translation is CASPSDGSSYNEQFF.

The V gene is TRBV18, the J gene TRBJ2-7, with a possible D match to TRBD2 (7 bases). Trimming removed 2 bases at V and 3 bases at J, with 17 bases between. The length of the CDR3 is 16 residues. From germline, CDR1 is KGHSH and CDR2 LQKENI. CDR3 loop: CASSPIDTGGLYEQYV. In DNA, the CDR3 is TGTGCCAGCTCACCAATCGACACCGGGGGGCTCTACGAGCAGTACGTC.

This clone was recorded a few times. This chain connects TRBV6-2 or TRBV6-3 to TRBJ1-2; 8 bases fit TRBD1. Per the germline V gene, CDR1 is MNHEY and CDR2 is SVGEGT. V shed 4 bases and J 8 bases; nucleotides not matched to a gene: 18. This CDR3 comprises 17 residues. CDR3 region: CASSSSQPDRGGGGYTF. The CDR3 bases are TGTGCCAGCAGTTCGTCCCAACCTGACAGGGGCGGAGGAGGCTACACCTTC.

The rearrangement links TRBV7-8 to TRBJ2-5; D might be TRBD1 (6 bases). Germline CDR1 SGHVS, CDR2 FQNEAQ. Trimming pared 6 bases from V and 2 bases from J, leaving 13 bases between. The CDR3 contains 14 residues. CDR3 sequence: CASSRGTKQETQYF. The CDR3 DNA reads TGTGCCAGCAGTCGTGGGACAAAACAAGAGACCCAGTACTTC.

V is TRBV18 and J is TRBJ1-1; D unresolved. The CDR3 is made up of 15 amino acids. CDR1 KGHSH and CDR2 LQKENI come from the germline V gene. Trimming stripped 3 bases from V and 5 bases from J, with 16 bases between. CDR3 protein: CASSPLKARETEAFF. CDR3 nucleotide sequence: TGTGCCAGCTCACCGTTGAAGGCGAGAGAGACTGAAGCTTTCTTT.

The chain recombines TRBV6-5 with TRBJ2-1; D might be TRBD1 (9 bases). Per germline, CDR1 MNHEY and CDR2 SVGAGI. The V gene lost 7 bases and the J gene lost 6 bases, with 19 bases spanning the gap. This CDR3 region has 15 residues. The CDR3 DNA reads as TGTGCCAGCATTACAGGGGGCGCGGGGGGCAATGAGCAGTTCTTC. Amino acids: CASITGGAGGNEQFF.

Relative to its sample, this clone is medium-sized. J is TRBJ2-3 and V is TRBV24-1; 7 nucleotides match TRBD1. CDR1 and CDR2 (germline): KGHDR, SFDVKD. The trim removed 3 bases at V and 4 bases at J, leaving 12 bases unmatched. The length of the CDR3 is 17 residues. The CDR3 nucleotides are TGTGCCACCAGTGATCCCGGGCGAGGGGGCGTCGCAGATACGCAGTATTTT. Protein sequence: CATSDPGRGGVADTQYF.

The chain combines TRBV18 with TRBJ1-5, with D hard to call. The CDR3 is 12 amino acids. Germline lookup yields CDR1 KGHSH and CDR2 LQKENI. V was pared by 6 bases and J by 3 bases, with 6 bases between. CDR3 region: CASSGFNQPQHF. The CDR3 nucleotides are TGTGCCAGCTCCGGGTTCAATCAGCCCCAGCATTTT.

The chain carries TRBV9 and TRBJ2-1; D gene unclear. The CDR3 covers 15 residues. Germline V gene data show CDR1 as SGDLS and CDR2 as YYNGEE. Trimming took off 3 bases at V and 4 bases at J, with 14 bases between the two ends. DNA for the CDR3: TGTGCCAGCAGCGCCGGACCCGGACGGTACAATGAGCAGTTCTTC. Encoded protein: CASSAGPGRYNEQFF.

The chain recombines TRBV3-1 (or the pseudogene TRBV3-2) with TRBJ2-3; 12 bases map to TRBD2. Per germline, CDR1 LGHDT and CDR2 YNNKEL (reference sequence). Trimming removed 0 bases from V and 0 bases from J; junction bases left unmatched: 4. The CDR3 contains 18 residues. The CDR3, as DNA: TGTGCCAGCAGCCAAGATGCTAGCGGGGGGGATAGCACAGATACGCAGTATTTT. It yields the protein CASSQDASGGDSTDTQYF.

In DNA, the CDR3 is TGCGCCAGCAGCCCCCAGGGGAACACCGGGGAGCTGTTTTTT. Translated: CASSPQGNTGELFF. The chain is built from TRBV5-1 and TRBJ2-2; D might be TRBD1 (5 bases). This CDR3 comprises 14 residues. CDR1 is SGHRS and CDR2 is YFSETQ in the germline V gene. Trimming took off 4 bases at V and 1 base at J, with 8 bases between the two ends.

The chain links TRBV10-2 to TRBJ1-4; D is uncertain. Germline V gene lookup returns CDR1 WSHSY and CDR2 SAAADI. CDR3 length equals 13 residues. The V end lost 7 bases, the J end lost 4 bases, and 10 bases lay between the germline ends. For the CDR3, the DNA is TGCGCCAGCACGGACGGAAGTAATGAAAAACTGTTTTTT. It encodes CASTDGSNEKLFF.

This clone occurred once. The chain has TRBV24-1 and TRBJ1-1; D gene ambiguous. CDR1 and CDR2 from the germline V gene are KGHDR and SFDVKD. The CDR3 consists of 13 residues. With 12 bases removed from V and 7 bases from J, the gap between germline ends came to 20 bases. The CDR3 spells CAARDNSVSEAFF. As DNA, the CDR3 is TGTGCCGCGCGGGATAACAGCGTCAGTGAAGCTTTCTTT.

J is TRBJ2-5 and V is TRBV7-2; 9 nucleotides agree with TRBD2. This CDR3 is 14 amino acids long. V trimming: 8 bases; J trimming: 5 bases; junction bases outside the gene matches: 9. Germline lookup yields CDR1 SGHTA and CDR2 FQGNSA. This CDR3 reads CASGSGSGGETQYF. The CDR3 DNA follows: TGTGCCAGCGGGTCGGGGAGCGGGGGGGAGACCCAGTACTTC.

The rearrangement joins TRBV3-1 (or the pseudogene TRBV3-2) to TRBJ2-3; the match to TRBD2 covers 15 bases. V trimming: 3 bases; J trimming: 8 bases; junction bases outside the gene matches: 3. The V gene's germline CDR1 is LGHDT and CDR2 YNNKEL (reference sequence). CDR3 length equals 15 residues. CDR3 region: CASSQGLAGGFTQYF. In nucleotides, the CDR3 is TGTGCCAGCAGCCAGGGACTAGCGGGGGGTTTTACGCAGTATTTT.

This chain joins TRBV7-2 and TRBJ1-6, with D uncertain. The CDR3 runs to 14 residues. With 6 bases removed from V and 8 bases from J, the gap between germline ends came to 14 bases. Germline assignment: CDR1 SGHTA and CDR2 FQGNSA. The CDR3 reads CASSPGRVYSPLHF. In DNA, the CDR3 is TGTGCCAGCAGTCCCGGGAGGGTTTATTCACCCCTCCACTTT.